The entry that follows covers one T cell receptor beta chain sequence. Its target is not known. The data belong to a study of CD4+ T cells in melanoma. Some clones are missing from TCRdb's copy, which holds only in-frame ones; the method was immunoSEQ multiplex PCR. The sample holds about 9,600 clones, 55% to 75% seen once. Germline values: CDR1 SEHNR, CDR2 FQNEAQ (reference sequence). Trimming pared 2 bases from V and 9 bases from J, leaving 17 bases between. The CDR3 is made up of 15 amino acids. Points from the study as a whole: A reported correlation linked neoantigen-specific CD4+ T cells to CD8+, macrophage and B cell function. Reportedly, melanoma neoantigen-specific CD4+ T cells showed varied differentiation states.

This rearrangement joins TRBV7-9 to TRBJ2-1; D remains unclear. The sequence was obtained from a human donor with melanoma. The specimen was cells from a culture (not recorded whether cultured in vitro). CDR3 nucleotides: TGTGCCAGCAGCTTACTGGGAAACGTCCCAGGTGAGCAGTTCTTC. Residues: CASSLLGNVPGEQFF. The full variable domain, rest sourced from reference TRBV7-9 and TRBJ2-1, is DTGVSQNPRHKITKRGQNVTFRCDPISEHNRLYWYRQTLGQGPEFLTYFQNEAQLEKSRLLSDRFSAERPKGSFSTLEIQRTEQGDSAMYLCASSLLGNVPGEQFFGPGTRLTVL.